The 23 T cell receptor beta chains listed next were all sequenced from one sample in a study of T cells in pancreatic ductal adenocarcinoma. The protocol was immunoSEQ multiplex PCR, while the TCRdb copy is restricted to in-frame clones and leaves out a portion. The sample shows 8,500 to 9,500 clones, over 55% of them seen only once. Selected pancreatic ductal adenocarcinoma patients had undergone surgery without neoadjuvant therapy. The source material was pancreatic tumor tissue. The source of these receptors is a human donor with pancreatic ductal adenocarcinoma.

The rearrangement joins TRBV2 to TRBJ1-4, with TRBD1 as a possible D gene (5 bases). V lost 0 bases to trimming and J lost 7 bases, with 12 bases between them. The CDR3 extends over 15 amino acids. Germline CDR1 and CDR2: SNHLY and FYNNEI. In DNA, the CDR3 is TGTGCCAGCAGTGAAGCGGGACGAGGAAGTGAAAAACTGTTTTTT. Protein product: CASSEAGRGSEKLFF.

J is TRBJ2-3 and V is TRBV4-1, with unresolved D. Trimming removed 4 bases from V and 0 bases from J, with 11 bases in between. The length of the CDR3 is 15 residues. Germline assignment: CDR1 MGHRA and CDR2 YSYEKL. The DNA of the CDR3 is TGCGCCAGCAGCCTCGGACCGGTGAGCACAGATACGCAGTATTTT. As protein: CASSLGPVSTDTQYF.

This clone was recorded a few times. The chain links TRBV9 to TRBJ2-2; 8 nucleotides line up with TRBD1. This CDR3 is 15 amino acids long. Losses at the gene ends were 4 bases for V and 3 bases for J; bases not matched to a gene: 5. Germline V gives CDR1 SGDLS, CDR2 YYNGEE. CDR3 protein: CASSPGTGDTGELFF. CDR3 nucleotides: TGTGCCAGCAGCCCGGGGACAGGAGACACCGGGGAGCTGTTTTTT.

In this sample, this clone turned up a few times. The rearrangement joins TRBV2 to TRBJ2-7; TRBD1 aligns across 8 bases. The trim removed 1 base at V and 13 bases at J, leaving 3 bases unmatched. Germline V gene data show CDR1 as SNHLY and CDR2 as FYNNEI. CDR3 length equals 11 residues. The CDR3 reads CASSEETGDYF. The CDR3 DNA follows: TGTGCCAGCAGTGAAGAGACAGGGGATTACTTC.

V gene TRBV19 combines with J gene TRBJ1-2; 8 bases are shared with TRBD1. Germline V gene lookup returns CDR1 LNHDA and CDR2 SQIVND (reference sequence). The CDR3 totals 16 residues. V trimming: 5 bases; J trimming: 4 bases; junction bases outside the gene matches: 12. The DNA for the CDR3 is TGTGCCAGTAGTCTCCGCGGGGGGACAGGAAGCTATGGCTACACCTTC. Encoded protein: CASSLRGGTGSYGYTF.

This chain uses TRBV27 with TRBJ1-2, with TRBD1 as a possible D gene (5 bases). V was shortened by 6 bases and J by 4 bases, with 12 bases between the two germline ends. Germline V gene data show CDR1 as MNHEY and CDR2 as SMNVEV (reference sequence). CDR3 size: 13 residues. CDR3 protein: CASRHGQAYGYTF. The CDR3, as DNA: TGTGCCAGCAGACACGGACAAGCCTATGGCTACACCTTC.

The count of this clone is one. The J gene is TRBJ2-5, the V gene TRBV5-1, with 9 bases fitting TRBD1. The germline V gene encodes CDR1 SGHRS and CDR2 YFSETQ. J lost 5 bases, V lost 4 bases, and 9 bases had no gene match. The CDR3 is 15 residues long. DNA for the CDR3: TGCGCCAGCAGCCTGGGACAGGGAGGTTGGGAGACCCAGTACTTC. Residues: CASSLGQGGWETQYF. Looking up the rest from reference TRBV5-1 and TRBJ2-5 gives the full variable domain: KAGVTQTPRYLIKTRGQQVTLSCSPISGHRSVSWYQQTPGQGLQFLFEYFSETQRNKGNFPGRFSGRQFSNSRSEMNVSTLELGDSALYLCASSLGQGGWETQYFGPGTRLLVL.

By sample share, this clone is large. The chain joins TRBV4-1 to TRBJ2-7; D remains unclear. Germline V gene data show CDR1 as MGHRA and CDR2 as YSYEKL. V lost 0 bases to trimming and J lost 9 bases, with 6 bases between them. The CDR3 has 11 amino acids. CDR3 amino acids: CASSQDQVQYF. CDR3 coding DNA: TGCGCCAGCAGCCAAGATCAGGTGCAGTACTTC.

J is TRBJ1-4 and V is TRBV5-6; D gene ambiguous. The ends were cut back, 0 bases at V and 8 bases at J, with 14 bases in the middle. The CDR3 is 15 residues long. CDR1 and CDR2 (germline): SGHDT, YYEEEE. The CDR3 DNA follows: TGTGCCAGCAGCTTGGAGGTCGGGCGTGACGAAAAACTGTTTTTT. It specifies CASSLEVGRDEKLFF.

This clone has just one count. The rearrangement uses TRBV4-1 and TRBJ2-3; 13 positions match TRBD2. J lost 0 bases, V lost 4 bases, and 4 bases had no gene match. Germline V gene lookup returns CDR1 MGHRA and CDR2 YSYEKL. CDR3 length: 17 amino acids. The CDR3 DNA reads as TGCGCCAGCAGCCCTAGGACTAGCGGGGGTAGCACAGATACGCAGTATTTT. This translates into CASSPRTSGGSTDTQYF.

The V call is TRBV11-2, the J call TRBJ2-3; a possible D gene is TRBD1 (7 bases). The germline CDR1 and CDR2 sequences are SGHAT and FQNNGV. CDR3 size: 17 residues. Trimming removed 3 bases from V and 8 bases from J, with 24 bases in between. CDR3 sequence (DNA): TGTGCCAGCAGCTTCCAGGGGGGAGCGGGCCCCATTGGTACGCAGTATTTT. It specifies CASSFQGGAGPIGTQYF.

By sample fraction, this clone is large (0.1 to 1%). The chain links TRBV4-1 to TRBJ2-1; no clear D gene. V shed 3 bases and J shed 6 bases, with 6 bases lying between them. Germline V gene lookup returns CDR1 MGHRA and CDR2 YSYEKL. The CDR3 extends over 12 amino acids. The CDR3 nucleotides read TGCGCCAGCAGCCACATGCGCAATGAGCAGTTCTTC. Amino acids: CASSHMRNEQFF.

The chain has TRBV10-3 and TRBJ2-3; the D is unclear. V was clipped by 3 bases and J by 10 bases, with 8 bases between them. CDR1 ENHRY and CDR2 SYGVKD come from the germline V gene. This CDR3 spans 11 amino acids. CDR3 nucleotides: TGTGCCATCAGTGAAAAGGGCGCGCAGTATTTT. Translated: CAISEKGAQYF.

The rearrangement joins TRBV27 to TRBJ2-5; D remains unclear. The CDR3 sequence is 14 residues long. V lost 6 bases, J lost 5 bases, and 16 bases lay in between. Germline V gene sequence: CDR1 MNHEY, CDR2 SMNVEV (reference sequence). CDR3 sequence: CASRPWTRGETQYF. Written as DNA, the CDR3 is TGTGCCAGCAGGCCCTGGACCCGAGGCGAGACCCAGTACTTC.

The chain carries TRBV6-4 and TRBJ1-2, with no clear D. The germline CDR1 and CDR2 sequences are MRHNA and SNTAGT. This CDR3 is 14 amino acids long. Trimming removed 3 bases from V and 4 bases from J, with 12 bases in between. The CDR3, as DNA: TGTGCCAGCAGTGAATACGGCTCCGGCTATGGCTACACCTTC. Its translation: CASSEYGSGYGYTF.

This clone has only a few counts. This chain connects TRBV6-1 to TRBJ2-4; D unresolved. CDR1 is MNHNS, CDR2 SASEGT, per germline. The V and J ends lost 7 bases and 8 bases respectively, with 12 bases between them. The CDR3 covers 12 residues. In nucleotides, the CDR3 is TGTGCCAGCATCGGTTCCGTCGACATTCAGTACTTC. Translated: CASIGSVDIQYF.

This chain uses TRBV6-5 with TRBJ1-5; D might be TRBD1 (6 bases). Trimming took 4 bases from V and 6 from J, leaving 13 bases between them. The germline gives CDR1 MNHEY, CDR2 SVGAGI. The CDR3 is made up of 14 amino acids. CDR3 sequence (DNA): TGTGCCAGCAGTTCACAGGGTTTTCGTCAGCCCCAGCATTTT. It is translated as CASSSQGFRQPQHF.

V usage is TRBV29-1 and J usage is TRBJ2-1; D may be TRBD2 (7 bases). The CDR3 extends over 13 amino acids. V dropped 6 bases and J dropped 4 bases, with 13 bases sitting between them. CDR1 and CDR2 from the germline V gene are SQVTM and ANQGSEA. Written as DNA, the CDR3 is TGCAGCGTGGGGGGGACATCATACAATGAGCAGTTCTTC. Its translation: CSVGGTSYNEQFF.

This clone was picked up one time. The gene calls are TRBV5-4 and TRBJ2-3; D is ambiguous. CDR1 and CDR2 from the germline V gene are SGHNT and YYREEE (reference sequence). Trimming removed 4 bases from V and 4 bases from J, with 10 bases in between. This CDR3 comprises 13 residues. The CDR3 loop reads CASSKTRSDTQYF. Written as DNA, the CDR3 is TGTGCCAGCAGCAAGACCAGGTCAGATACGCAGTATTTT.

The CDR3 spells CASTIGTENTEAFF. CDR3 DNA: TGTGCCAGTACCATAGGGACAGAGAACACTGAAGCTTTCTTT. The chain couples TRBV19 to TRBJ1-1, with TRBD1 matching 7 bases. The V and J ends lost 7 bases and 1 base, in that order; junction bases with no gene match: 6. Per the germline V gene, CDR1 is LNHDA and CDR2 is SQIVND (reference sequence). The CDR3 runs 14 residues.

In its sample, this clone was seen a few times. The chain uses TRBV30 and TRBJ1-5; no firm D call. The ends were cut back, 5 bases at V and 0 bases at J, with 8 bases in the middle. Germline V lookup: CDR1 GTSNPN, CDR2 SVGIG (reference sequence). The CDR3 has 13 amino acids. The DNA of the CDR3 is TGTGCCTGGGCCTTGGATAGCAATCAGCCCCAGCATTTT. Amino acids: CAWALDSNQPQHF.

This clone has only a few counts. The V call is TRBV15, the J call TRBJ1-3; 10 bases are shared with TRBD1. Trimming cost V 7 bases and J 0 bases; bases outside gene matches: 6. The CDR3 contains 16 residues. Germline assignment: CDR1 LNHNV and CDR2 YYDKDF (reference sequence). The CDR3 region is CATTVGDRGSGNTIYF. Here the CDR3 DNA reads TGTGCCACCACAGTAGGGGACAGGGGCTCTGGAAACACCATATATTTT. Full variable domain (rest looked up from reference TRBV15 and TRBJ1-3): DAMVIQNPRYQVTQFGKPVTLSCSQTLNHNVMYWYQQKSSQAPKLLFHYYDKDFNNEADTPDNFQSRRPNTSFCFLDIRSPGLGDTAMYLCATTVGDRGSGNTIYFGEGSWLTVV.

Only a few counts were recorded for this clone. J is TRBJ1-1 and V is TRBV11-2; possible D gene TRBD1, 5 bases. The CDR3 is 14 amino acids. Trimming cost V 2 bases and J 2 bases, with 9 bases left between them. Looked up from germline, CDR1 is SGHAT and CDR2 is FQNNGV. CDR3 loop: CASSLKTVNTEAFF. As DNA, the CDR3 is TGTGCCAGCAGCTTAAAGACAGTCAACACTGAAGCTTTCTTT.